This T cell receptor (beta chain) was found in a study of sequential checkpoint blockade in melanoma. This CDR3 region has 16 residues. Per germline, CDR1 SNHLY and CDR2 FYNNEI. With 1 base removed from V and 5 bases from J, the gap between germline ends came to 18 bases. As for treatment: randomized to nivolumab then ipilimumab (arm A) or the reverse (arm B). No patient had prior DNA-damaging chemotherapy. Live CD3+CD8+ CD19− CD56− cells were sorted from PBMCs. Data came from immunoSEQ multiplex PCR; TCRdb stores just in-frame clones and leaves some out. Among around 34,000 clones listed, under 90% were seen once.

The sequence derives from a human donor with melanoma. Sample: CD8+ T cells sorted from blood (inferred from file names), taken from a patient given nivolumab and ipilimumab in sequence. The J gene is TRBJ2-7, the V gene TRBV2; perhaps TRBD1 as D (5 bases). CDR3 sequence: CASSEVGAGEKDEQYF. The CDR3 DNA reads as TGTGCCAGCAGTGAAGTTGGGGCAGGCGAGAAGGACGAGCAGTACTTC.